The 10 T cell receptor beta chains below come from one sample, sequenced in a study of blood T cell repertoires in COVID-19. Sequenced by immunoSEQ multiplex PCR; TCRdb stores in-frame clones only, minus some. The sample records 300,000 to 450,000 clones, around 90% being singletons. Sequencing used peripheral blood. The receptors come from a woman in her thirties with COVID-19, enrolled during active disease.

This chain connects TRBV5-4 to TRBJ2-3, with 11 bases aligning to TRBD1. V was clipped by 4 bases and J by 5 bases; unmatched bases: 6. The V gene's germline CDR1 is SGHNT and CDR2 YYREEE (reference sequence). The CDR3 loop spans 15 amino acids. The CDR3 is CASSTGTGGRDTQYF. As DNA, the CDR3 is TGTGCCAGCAGCACCGGGACAGGGGGGAGAGATACGCAGTATTTT.

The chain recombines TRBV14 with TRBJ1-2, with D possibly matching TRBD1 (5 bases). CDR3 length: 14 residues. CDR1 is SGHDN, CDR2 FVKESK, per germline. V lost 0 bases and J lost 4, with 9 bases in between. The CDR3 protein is CASSQDDRPYGYTF. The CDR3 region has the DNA TGTGCCAGCAGCCAAGATGACAGACCCTATGGCTACACCTTC.

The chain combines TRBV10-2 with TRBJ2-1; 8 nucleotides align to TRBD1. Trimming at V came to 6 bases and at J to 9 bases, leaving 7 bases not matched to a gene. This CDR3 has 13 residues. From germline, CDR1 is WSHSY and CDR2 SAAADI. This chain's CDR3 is CASRGAGGVEQFF. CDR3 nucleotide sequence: TGCGCCAGCAGGGGCGCAGGGGGCGTTGAGCAGTTCTTC.

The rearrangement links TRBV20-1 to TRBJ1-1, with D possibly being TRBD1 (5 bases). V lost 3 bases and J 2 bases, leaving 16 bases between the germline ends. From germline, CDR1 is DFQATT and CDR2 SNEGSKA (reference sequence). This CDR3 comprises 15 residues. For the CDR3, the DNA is TGCAGTGCTAGTCATCGGGGACTGAGAAACACTGAAGCTTTCTTT. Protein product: CSASHRGLRNTEAFF.

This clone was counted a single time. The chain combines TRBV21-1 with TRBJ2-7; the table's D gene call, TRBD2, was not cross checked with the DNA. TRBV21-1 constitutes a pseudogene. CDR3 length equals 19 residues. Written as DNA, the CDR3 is TGTGCCAGCAGCAATAGATCGGGGGGAACCTTAATTAAACTGTACGAGCAGTACTTC. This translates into CASSNRSGGTLIKLYEQYF.

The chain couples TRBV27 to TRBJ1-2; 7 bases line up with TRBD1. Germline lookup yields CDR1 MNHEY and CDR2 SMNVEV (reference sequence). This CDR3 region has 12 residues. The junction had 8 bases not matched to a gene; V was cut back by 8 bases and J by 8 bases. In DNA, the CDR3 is TGTGCCAGCGGTAGACAGGGTCAAGGCTACACCTTC. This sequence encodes CASGRQGQGYTF.

This CDR3 reads CASSPKAQGFYGYTF. The CDR3 DNA reads as TGTGCCAGTAGCCCTAAGGCACAGGGCTTCTATGGCTACACCTTC. The chain has TRBV19 and TRBJ1-2, with D perhaps matching TRBD1 (6 bases). V gave up 6 bases and J gave up 4 bases, with 18 bases separating them. The CDR3 extends over 15 amino acids. Germline lookup yields CDR1 LNHDA and CDR2 SQIVND (reference sequence).

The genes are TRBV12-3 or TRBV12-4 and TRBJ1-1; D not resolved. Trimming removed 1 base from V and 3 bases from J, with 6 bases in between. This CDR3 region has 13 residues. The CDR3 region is CASSLGRDTEAFF. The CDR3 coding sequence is TGTGCCAGCAGTTTAGGACGGGACACTGAAGCTTTCTTT.

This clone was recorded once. This chain's CDR3 is CASSPPGLGKEETQYF. Here the CDR3 DNA reads TGTGCCAGCAGCCCCCCCGGACTGGGAAAGGAAGAGACCCAGTACTTC. The chain recombines TRBV3-1 (or the pseudogene TRBV3-2) with TRBJ2-5; tentatively, D is TRBD2 (5 bases). This CDR3 spans 16 amino acids. The V gene's germline CDR1 is LGHDT and CDR2 YNNKEL (reference sequence). V lost 4 bases, J lost 3 bases, and 18 bases lay in between.

CDR3 in DNA: TGTGCCAGCAGCTCCCTACAGGGAGTCTATGGCTACACCTTC. The encoded protein is CASSSLQGVYGYTF. The rearrangement joins TRBV7-2 to TRBJ1-2; a possible D gene is TRBD1 (6 bases). The CDR3 totals 14 residues. Germline V gene data show CDR1 as SGHTA and CDR2 as FQGNSA. The V end lost 4 bases, the J end lost 4 bases, and 13 bases lay between the germline ends.